These T cell receptor beta chains were read from a single sample in a study of PD-1 blockade in mismatch repair-deficient tumors. Profiling relied on immunoSEQ multiplex PCR, and the TCRdb table lists in-frame clones only, not all of them. The table includes some 48,000 clones, under 85% detected once. Sequenced here: PBMCs, sampled before pembrolizumab treatment. The receptors were sampled from an adult with mismatch repair-deficient cancer. Both conserved end residues are part of each CDR3. Each record gives: V gene, D gene, clone size, J gene, CDR3 DNA, CDR3 protein. D genes are given only for firm matches. Rows may omit the clone size; those that give it use once, few, many or a size class.

V gene: TRBV7-6; D gene: NA; clone size: NA; J gene: TRBJ2-1; CDR3 DNA: TGTGCCAGCAGCTTGGGGCAGGGTGGGGCCCCCAATGAGCAGTTCTTC; CDR3 protein: CASSLGQGGAPNEQFF
V gene: TRBV15; D gene: TRBD1; clone size: NA; J gene: TRBJ2-1; CDR3 DNA: TGTGCCACCAGCAGAGACCGGGACAGGGTATACAATGAGCAGTTCTTC; CDR3 protein: CATSRDRDRVYNEQFF
V gene: TRBV5-5; D gene: NA; clone size: NA; J gene: TRBJ2-7; CDR3 DNA: TGTGCCAGCAGCCCGAATTTAGCGACTTTGTGGGAGCAGTACTTC; CDR3 protein: CASSPNLATLWEQYF
V gene: TRBV27; D gene: TRBD1; clone size: NA; J gene: TRBJ1-5; CDR3 DNA: TGTGCCAGCAGAATTGGGACAGGAGGGGGTCAGCCCCAGCATTTT; CDR3 protein: CASRIGTGGGQPQHF
V gene: TRBV27; D gene: TRBD1; clone size: once; J gene: TRBJ1-1; CDR3 DNA: TGTGCCAGCAGTTTTCAGACAGGGGGGAGAACTGAAGCTTTCTTT; CDR3 protein: CASSFQTGGRTEAFF
V gene: TRBV27; D gene: NA; clone size: few; J gene: TRBJ1-1; CDR3 DNA: TGTGCCAGCAGCATCGACGAAAAGAACACTGAAGCTTTCTTT; CDR3 protein: CASSIDEKNTEAFF
V gene: TRBV28; D gene: NA; clone size: once; J gene: TRBJ1-1; CDR3 DNA: TGTGCCAGCAGCCCACGGGAGGAGATGAACACTGAAGCTTTCTTT; CDR3 protein: CASSPREEMNTEAFF
V gene: TRBV4-3; D gene: TRBD1; clone size: NA; J gene: TRBJ2-1; CDR3 DNA: TGCGCCAGCAGCCAAGATACAGGGGGAGTCAATGAGCAGTTCTTC; CDR3 protein: CASSQDTGGVNEQFF
V gene: TRBV6-5; D gene: NA; clone size: NA; J gene: TRBJ2-1; CDR3 DNA: TGTGCCACCTGGTCCAAGTACAATGAGCAGTTCTTC; CDR3 protein: CATWSKYNEQFF
V gene: TRBV6-5; D gene: NA; clone size: NA; J gene: TRBJ2-5; CDR3 DNA: TGTGCCAGCAGTTACTCGTGGGGAGGTCAAGAGACCCAGTACTTC; CDR3 protein: CASSYSWGGQETQYF
V gene: TRBV2; D gene: NA; clone size: few; J gene: TRBJ2-7; CDR3 DNA: TGTGCCAGCACGGCCGGATCCTACGAGCAGTACTTC; CDR3 protein: CASTAGSYEQYF
V gene: TRBV19; D gene: NA; clone size: NA; J gene: TRBJ2-7; CDR3 DNA: TGTGCCAGTAGTGAGAGGGGAGTACGCGAGCAGTACTTC; CDR3 protein: CASSERGVREQYF
V gene: TRBV7-9; D gene: NA; clone size: NA; J gene: TRBJ2-5; CDR3 DNA: TGTGCCAGCAGCCCCAAGGGGGAAGAGACCCAGTACTTC; CDR3 protein: CASSPKGEETQYF
V gene: TRBV10-2; D gene: NA; clone size: NA; J gene: TRBJ2-1; CDR3 DNA: TGCGCCAGCAGTGAGAGCGCCCCTACTTACAATGAGCAGTTCTTC; CDR3 protein: CASSESAPTYNEQFF
V gene: TRBV7-9; D gene: TRBD1; clone size: NA; J gene: TRBJ1-1; CDR3 DNA: TGTGCCAGCAGCTCCTTCGGGACAGGGTTCAACACTGAAGCTTTCTTT; CDR3 protein: CASSSFGTGFNTEAFF
V gene: TRBV18; D gene: NA; clone size: few; J gene: TRBJ1-2; CDR3 DNA: TGTGCCAGCTCACCGGGAACTAACTATGGCTACACCTTC; CDR3 protein: CASSPGTNYGYTF
V gene: TRBV12-5; D gene: NA; clone size: NA; J gene: TRBJ1-5; CDR3 DNA: TGTGCTAGTGGTCAGGACAGTGCGGGTCAGCCCCAGCATTTT; CDR3 protein: CASGQDSAGQPQHF
V gene: TRBV29-1; D gene: NA; clone size: NA; J gene: TRBJ2-2; CDR3 DNA: TGCAGCGGGGGGGAGGGGGACACCGGGGAGCTGTTTTTT; CDR3 protein: CSGGEGDTGELFF
V gene: TRBV6-5; D gene: TRBD2; clone size: NA; J gene: TRBJ2-1; CDR3 DNA: TGTGCCAGCAGGACTAGCGGGAGGTCGGACAATGAGCAGTTCTTC; CDR3 protein: CASRTSGRSDNEQFF
V gene: TRBV7-9; D gene: NA; clone size: medium-sized; J gene: TRBJ1-1; CDR3 DNA: TGTGCCAGCAGCCCCAACCTCAGGGAGAACACTGAAGCTTTCTTT; CDR3 protein: CASSPNLRENTEAFF
V gene: TRBV27; D gene: NA; clone size: NA; J gene: TRBJ1-2; CDR3 DNA: TGTGCCAGCAGTACCGGACAGTTAGCTAACTATGGCTACACCTTC; CDR3 protein: CASSTGQLANYGYTF
V gene: TRBV5-1; D gene: NA; clone size: NA; J gene: TRBJ2-4; CDR3 DNA: TGCGCCAGCAGGCACGGGGAACTGGGGAACATTCAGTACTTC; CDR3 protein: CASRHGELGNIQYF
V gene: TRBV19; D gene: NA; clone size: many; J gene: TRBJ2-2; CDR3 DNA: TGTGCCAGTAGTATAGCGCGCCTCCTGGGCACCGGGGAGCTGTTTTTT; CDR3 protein: CASSIARLLGTGELFF
V gene: TRBV19; D gene: TRBD2; clone size: NA; J gene: TRBJ2-1; CDR3 DNA: TGTGCCAGTAGTATAAAGCCCGGGACTAGCGGGAGTTTTAGTGAGCAGTTCTTC; CDR3 protein: CASSIKPGTSGSFSEQFF
V gene: TRBV5-1; D gene: TRBD2; clone size: NA; J gene: TRBJ2-1; CDR3 DNA: TGCGCCAGCAGCTTCTCTAGCGGGAGAACAAATGAGCAGTTCTTC; CDR3 protein: CASSFSSGRTNEQFF
V gene: TRBV6-1; D gene: NA; clone size: NA; J gene: TRBJ2-5; CDR3 DNA: TGTGCCAGCAGTCCCGTAAGCAGGGAAGGGACCCAGTACTTC; CDR3 protein: CASSPVSREGTQYF